These 16 T cell receptor beta chains came from one sample sequenced in a study of long-term antiretroviral therapy in people with HIV (dated by TCRdb to between 2021 and 2022). The immunoSEQ hsTCRB v3.0 assay was used at survey level resolution to sequence the TRB variable region. TCRdb provides this immuneACCESS table in a form limited to in-frame rearrangements. Some clones are lacking; in checked studies, under half of them reflect an unresolved V gene, and why the rest are absent is not known. This sample holds around 20,000 clones; around 80% were observed only once. Together, the top ten hold around 15% of the sample. Specimen: unsorted PBMCs, collected 0.5 years before starting antiretroviral therapy. Source of these receptors: a woman in her forties or fifties with HIV.

V is TRBV29-1 and J is TRBJ2-3; D could derive from TRBD1 or TRBD2 (5 bases each). Germline CDR1 reads SQVTM; CDR2 reads ANQGSEA. V gave up 6 bases and J gave up 5 bases, with 18 bases separating them. The CDR3 extends over 14 amino acids. Here the CDR3 DNA reads TGCAGCGTAGACGGGACCCTAGTTGGAGATACGCAGTATTTT. Protein product: CSVDGTLVGDTQYF.

V usage is TRBV6-5 and J usage is TRBJ2-2, with D hard to call. CDR3 size: 13 residues. V was pared by 2 bases and J by 6 bases, with 7 bases between. CDR1 and CDR2 from the germline V gene are MNHEY and SVGAGI. This CDR3 reads CASSYGTPGELFF. The CDR3 region has the DNA TGTGCCAGCAGTTACGGTACCCCCGGGGAGCTGTTTTTT.

The chain carries TRBV27 and TRBJ1-2; TRBD1 matches 7 bases. Trimming took 5 bases from V and 8 from J; bases not matched to a gene: 5. CDR3 size: 12 residues. The V gene's germline CDR1 is MNHEY and CDR2 SMNVEV (reference sequence). The CDR3, as DNA: TGTGCCAGCAGTACAGGGGCGCGAGGCTACACCTTC. Amino acid sequence: CASSTGARGYTF.

The chain combines TRBV11-3 with TRBJ2-1; tentative D call: TRBD1 (6 bases). Per germline, CDR1 SGHNT and CDR2 YENEEA. V lost 1 base to trimming and J lost 6 bases, with 13 bases between them. This CDR3 spans 15 amino acids. CDR3 region: CASSLGVNRVNEQFF. The CDR3 nucleotides are TGTGCCAGCAGCTTAGGAGTAAACAGGGTCAATGAGCAGTTCTTC.

The chain links TRBV15 to TRBJ1-2, with D unresolved. V lost 1 base to trimming and J lost 3 bases, with 9 bases between them. Per the germline V gene, CDR1 is LNHNV and CDR2 is YYDKDF (reference sequence). The CDR3 spans 14 residues. In DNA, the CDR3 is TGTGCCACCAGCAGAGGCGGCGGAGACTATGGCTACACCTTC. Translated: CATSRGGGDYGYTF. The variable domain in full, completed from reference TRBV15 and TRBJ1-2, reads DAMVIQNPRYQVTQFGKPVTLSCSQTLNHNVMYWYQQKSSQAPKLLFHYYDKDFNNEADTPDNFQSRRPNTSFCFLDIRSPGLGDTAMYLCATSRGGGDYGYTFGSGTRLTVV.

This rearrangement joins TRBV6-1 to TRBJ2-3; 7 bases are a match to TRBD1. V lost 1 base and J lost 5; bases outside the gene matches: 6. CDR1 and CDR2 (germline): MNHNS, SASEGT. There are 15 residues in the CDR3. The CDR3 spells CASSEGTGEIDTQYF. CDR3 sequence (DNA): TGTGCCAGCAGTGAAGGGACAGGAGAAATAGATACGCAGTATTTT.

This sequence joins TRBV5-1 and TRBJ1-4; maybe TRBD1 (6 bases). V lost 7 bases and J 0 bases, leaving 19 bases between the germline ends. Germline assignment: CDR1 SGHRS and CDR2 YFSETQ. The CDR3 extends over 17 amino acids. CDR3 nucleotides: TGCGCCAGCGCTGCTCGAACCAACAGGGCAACTAATGAAAAACTGTTTTTT. Its translation: CASAARTNRATNEKLFF.

This clone is deemed large. The chain carries TRBV7-3 and TRBJ2-3; TRBD2 matches 8 bases. V gave up 5 bases and J gave up 2 bases; unmatched junction bases: 6. Per germline, CDR1 SGHTA and CDR2 FQGTGA. The CDR3 is 15 residues long. The CDR3 protein is CASSAAGGLTDTQYF. The DNA for the CDR3 is TGTGCCAGCAGCGCGGCGGGGGGACTCACAGATACGCAGTATTTT.

CDR3 sequence (DNA): TGTGCCAGCACGTGGGCAGCGGGAAGCTATAATTCACCCCTCCACTTT. Translation: CASTWAAGSYNSPLHF. This chain links TRBV2 with TRBJ1-6, with D unclear. Germline loops: CDR1 SNHLY, CDR2 FYNNEI. CDR3 size: 16 residues. V shed 7 bases and J shed 3 bases, with 16 bases lying between them.

The chain uses TRBV19 and TRBJ2-3, with 8 nucleotides matching TRBD2. Germline V lookup: CDR1 LNHDA, CDR2 SQIVND (reference sequence). Losses at the gene ends were 10 bases for V and 2 bases for J; bases not matched to a gene: 11. The CDR3 extends over 15 amino acids. The CDR3 DNA follows: TGTGCCACGACGATGGGGACTAGTTACACAGATACGCAGTATTTT. Translating it yields CATTMGTSYTDTQYF.

V gene TRBV11-2 combines with J gene TRBJ1-2; D may be TRBD1 (6 bases). Germline V gives CDR1 SGHAT, CDR2 FQNNGV. V gave up 5 bases and J gave up 3 bases, with 13 bases separating them. The CDR3 has 14 amino acids. CDR3 loop: CASSTNRDYYGYTF. CDR3 nucleotides: TGTGCCAGCAGCACGAACAGGGACTACTATGGCTACACCTTC. The whole variable domain, filled in from reference TRBV11-2 and TRBJ1-2, reads EAGVAQSPRYKIIEKRQSVAFWCNPISGHATLYWYQQILGQGPKLLIQFQNNGVVDDSQLPKDRFSAERLKGVDSTLKIQPAKLEDSAVYLCASSTNRDYYGYTFGSGTRLTVV.

The rearrangement links TRBV15 to TRBJ1-6; no clear D. V lost 7 bases to trimming and J lost 2 bases, with 9 bases between them. CDR3 length: 14 residues. Per germline, CDR1 LNHNV and CDR2 YYDKDF (reference sequence). Here the CDR3 DNA reads TGTGCCACCAATAAAGGACCCTATAATTCACCCCTCCACTTT. Protein product: CATNKGPYNSPLHF.

This chain connects TRBV6-6 to TRBJ2-7; a weak D match, TRBD1 (6 bases). The CDR3 consists of 11 residues. V was trimmed by 10 bases and J by 5 bases, leaving 12 bases between them. Germline V gives CDR1 MNHNY, CDR2 SVGAGI (reference sequence). CDR3 in DNA: TGTGCCACCAGCAGGGGCAACGAGCAGTACTTC. This translates into CATSRGNEQYF.

V is TRBV14 and J is TRBJ1-4; D unresolved. V lost 1 base to trimming and J lost 4 bases, with 10 bases between them. CDR1 is SGHDN, CDR2 FVKESK, per germline. The CDR3 is 15 residues long. The CDR3 reads CASSQVRSFNEKLFF. The CDR3, as DNA: TGTGCCAGCAGCCAAGTGCGGAGCTTTAATGAAAAACTGTTTTTT.

The V and J genes are TRBV7-2 and TRBJ2-5; D is ambiguous. CDR3 length: 15 residues. The V gene lost 4 bases and the J gene lost 0 bases, with 12 bases spanning the gap. Germline CDR1 is SGHTA and CDR2 is FQGNSA. DNA of the CDR3: TGTGCCAGCAGCTCCAGAGCAGCGTACCAAGAGACCCAGTACTTC. It encodes CASSSRAAYQETQYF. Looking up the rest from reference TRBV7-2 and TRBJ2-5 gives the full variable domain: GAGVSQSPSNKVTEKGKDVELRCDPISGHTALYWYRQSLGQGLEFLIYFQGNSAPDKSGLPSDRFSAERTGGSVSTLTIQRTQQEDSAVYLCASSSRAAYQETQYFGPGTRLLVL.

V usage is TRBV7-3 and J usage is TRBJ1-1, with a tentative D call TRBD1 (5 bases). The CDR3 contains 13 residues. Germline loops: CDR1 SGHTA, CDR2 FQGTGA. The V end was cut by 4 bases, the J end by 4 bases, with 10 bases between. CDR3 DNA sequence: TGTGCCAGCAGCTCGGAGGGGCGCACTGAAGCTTTCTTT. Translated, it gives CASSSEGRTEAFF.